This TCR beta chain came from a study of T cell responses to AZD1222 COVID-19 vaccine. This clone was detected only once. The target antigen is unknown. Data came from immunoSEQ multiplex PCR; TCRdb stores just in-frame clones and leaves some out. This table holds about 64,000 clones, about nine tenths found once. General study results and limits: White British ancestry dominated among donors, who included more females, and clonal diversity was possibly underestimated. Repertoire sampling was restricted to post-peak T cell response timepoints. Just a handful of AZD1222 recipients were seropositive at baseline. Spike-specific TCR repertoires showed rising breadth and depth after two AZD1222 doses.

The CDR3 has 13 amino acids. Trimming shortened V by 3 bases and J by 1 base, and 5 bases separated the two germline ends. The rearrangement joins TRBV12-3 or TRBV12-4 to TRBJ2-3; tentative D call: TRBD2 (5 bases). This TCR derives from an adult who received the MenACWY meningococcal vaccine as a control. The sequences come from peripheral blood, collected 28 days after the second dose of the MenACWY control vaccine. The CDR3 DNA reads TGTGCCAGCAGTTTCGGGGGCACAGATACGCAGTATTTT. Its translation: CASSFGGTDTQYF.